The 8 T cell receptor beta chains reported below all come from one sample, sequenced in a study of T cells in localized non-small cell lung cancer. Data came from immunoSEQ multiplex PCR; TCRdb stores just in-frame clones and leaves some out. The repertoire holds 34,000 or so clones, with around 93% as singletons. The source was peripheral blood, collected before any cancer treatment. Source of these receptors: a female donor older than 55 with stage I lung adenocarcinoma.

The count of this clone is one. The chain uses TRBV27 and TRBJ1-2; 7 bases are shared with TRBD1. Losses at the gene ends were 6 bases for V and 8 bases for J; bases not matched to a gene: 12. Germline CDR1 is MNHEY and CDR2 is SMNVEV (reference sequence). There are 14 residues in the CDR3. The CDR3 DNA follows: TGTGCCAGCAGAATCGACAGGGTGGCAGCGGGCTACACCTTC. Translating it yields CASRIDRVAAGYTF.

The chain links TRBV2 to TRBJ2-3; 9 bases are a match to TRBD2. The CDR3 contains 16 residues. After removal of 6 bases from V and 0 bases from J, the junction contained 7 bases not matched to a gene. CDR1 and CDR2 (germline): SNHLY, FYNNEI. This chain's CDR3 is CASRASGAESTDTQYF. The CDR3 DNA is TGTGCCAGCAGGGCTAGCGGGGCCGAGAGCACAGATACGCAGTATTTT.

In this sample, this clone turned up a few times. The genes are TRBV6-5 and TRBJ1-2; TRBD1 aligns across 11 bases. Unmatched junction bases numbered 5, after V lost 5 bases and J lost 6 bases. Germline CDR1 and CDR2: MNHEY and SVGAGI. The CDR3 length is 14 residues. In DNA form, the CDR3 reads TGTGCCAGCAGTCACGGACAGGGGGCTCATGGCTACACCTTC. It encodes CASSHGQGAHGYTF.

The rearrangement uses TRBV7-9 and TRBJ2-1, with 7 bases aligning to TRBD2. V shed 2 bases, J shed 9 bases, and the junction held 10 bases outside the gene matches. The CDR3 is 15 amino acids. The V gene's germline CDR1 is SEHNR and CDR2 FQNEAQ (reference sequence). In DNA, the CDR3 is TGTGCCAGCAGCTTAATCACGGGGAGGGGAATTGAGCAGTTCTTC. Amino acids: CASSLITGRGIEQFF.

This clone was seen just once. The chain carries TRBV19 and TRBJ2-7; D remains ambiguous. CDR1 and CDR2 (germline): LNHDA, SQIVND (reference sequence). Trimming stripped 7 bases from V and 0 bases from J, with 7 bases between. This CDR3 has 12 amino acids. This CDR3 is CASTSVSYEQYF. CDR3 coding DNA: TGTGCCAGTACGTCGGTCTCCTACGAGCAGTACTTC.

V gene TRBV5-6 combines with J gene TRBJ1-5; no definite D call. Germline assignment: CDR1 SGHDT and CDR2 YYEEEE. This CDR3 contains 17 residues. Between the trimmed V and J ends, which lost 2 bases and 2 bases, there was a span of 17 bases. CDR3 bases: TGTGCCAGCAGCTTCAGAAAGACTGGTTTCGGCAATCAGCCCCAGCATTTT. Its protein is CASSFRKTGFGNQPQHF.

CDR3 sequence: CASSVLTATDTQYF. Written as DNA, the CDR3 is TGTGCCAGCAGTGTTCTAACAGCCACGGATACGCAGTATTTT. V and J are TRBV6-1 and TRBJ2-3; D gene unclear. Trimming removed 4 bases from V and 6 bases from J, with 14 bases in between. This CDR3 region has 14 residues. Germline V gene sequence: CDR1 MNHNS, CDR2 SASEGT.

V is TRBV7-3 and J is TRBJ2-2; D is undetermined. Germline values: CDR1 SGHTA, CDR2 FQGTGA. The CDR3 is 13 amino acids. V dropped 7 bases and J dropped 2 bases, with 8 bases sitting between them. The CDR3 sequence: CASKGHNTGELFF. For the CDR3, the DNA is TGTGCCAGCAAGGGTCATAACACCGGGGAGCTGTTTTTT.